This T cell receptor (beta chain) was obtained from a study of CD8 T cells in ankylosing spondylitis. It was by quantitative 5'-RACE with molecular barcodes that TCR beta libraries were made. In TCRdb, the 5' RACE reads were re-called with MiXCR into one record per CDR3 protein. The profile shows some 290,000 distinct CDR3 sequences, around 20% of them singletons. Findings and limits, study-wide: Some of these motif variants have turned up before, in reports on reactive arthritis synovial fluid and blood. One TCR beta motif, made up of under ten highly homologous variants, appeared characteristic of ankylosing spondylitis blood. Disease-associated clones were reportedly significantly overrepresented in matched ankylosing spondylitis synovial fluid.

With 2 bases removed from V and 6 bases from J, the gap between germline ends came to 9 bases. Germline assignment: CDR1 SGHVS and CDR2 FQNEAQ. The CDR3 spans 13 residues. Points on this clonotype: No antigen is known for it.

The TCR originated in a male donor with ankylosing spondylitis or in good health (not recorded which). Source material: blood, either unsorted or a sorted T cell fraction (not recorded which). The gene calls are TRBV7-8 and TRBJ2-3; D uncertain. The CDR3 sequence: CASSLIRVDTQYF. In DNA, the CDR3 is TGTGCCAGCAGCTTAATTAGGGTGGATACGCAGTATTTT.